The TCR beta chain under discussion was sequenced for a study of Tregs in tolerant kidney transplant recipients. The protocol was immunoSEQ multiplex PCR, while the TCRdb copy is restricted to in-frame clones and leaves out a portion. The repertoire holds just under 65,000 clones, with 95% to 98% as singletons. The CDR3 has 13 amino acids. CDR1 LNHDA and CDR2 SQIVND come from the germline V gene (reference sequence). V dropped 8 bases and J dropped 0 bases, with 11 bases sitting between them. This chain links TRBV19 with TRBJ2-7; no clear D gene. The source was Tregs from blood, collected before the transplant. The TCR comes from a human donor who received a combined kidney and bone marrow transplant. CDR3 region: CASSTDFSYEQYF. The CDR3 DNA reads TGTGCCAGTTCTACAGATTTCTCCTACGAGCAGTACTTC.